This entry features one T cell receptor beta chain sequence. The germline V gene encodes CDR1 MDHEN and CDR2 SYDVKM. Trimming cost V 5 bases and J 1 base; bases outside gene matches: 2. The CDR3 length is 14 residues. Original methodology: By means of reference gene primer amplification, nucleated cell counts were estimated. Profiled with immunoSEQ multiplex PCR; TCRdb holds only in-frame clones, not every one. D and trimming come from the DNA, and the V and J calls and clone size come from that table. The data contain about 220,000 clones, around 90% of them singletons. This entry is derived from a study of blood T cell repertoires in COVID-19. Study context: PBMCs, B-cell-depleted T cells, or T cells were the source of the cDNA or gDNA that made up the material.

Cohorts were based on clinical histories the participants reported. The sequence derives from a woman aged 50 to 60 with acute COVID-19. The material sequenced was PBMCs or T cells enriched from blood (not recorded which). The chain links TRBV28 to TRBJ2-3; 8 bases are shared with TRBD2. The chain's CDR3 is CASSTSGGTDTQYF. The CDR3 DNA follows: TGTGCCAGCAGTACTAGCGGTGGCACAGATACGCAGTATTTT.